These 11 T cell receptor beta chains came from one sample sequenced in a study of cytomegalovirus exposure and HLA in healthy donors (dated by TCRdb to about 2017). Library preparation used the immunoSEQ multiplex PCR assay. This immuneACCESS table, as held by TCRdb, lists in-frame sequences with V and J called but not all clones. Of the missing ones, under half trace to an unresolved V gene in checked studies; the others have no known cause. Recorded for this sample are approximately 190,000 clones; about four fifths of them occurred a single time. Roughly 7.5% of the sample is in the top ten clones. The specimen was PBMCs. Every receptor here comes from a man younger than 35 in good health and CMV-seropositive.

V and J are TRBV25-1 and TRBJ2-3; 14 bases agree with TRBD2. This CDR3 comprises 17 residues. The J segment lost 4 bases and the V segment lost 5 bases, leaving 8 bases of the junction unmatched. Germline CDR1 and CDR2: MGHDK and SYGVNS. Written as DNA, the CDR3 is TGTGCCAGCAGTCGCGGGACTAGCGGGAGTAGAGCAGATACGCAGTATTTT. As protein: CASSRGTSGSRADTQYF.

The chain carries TRBV5-1 and TRBJ2-7; D uncertain. There are 14 residues in the CDR3. Germline V lookup: CDR1 SGHRS, CDR2 YFSETQ. V dropped 6 bases and J dropped 0 bases, with 13 bases sitting between them. CDR3 sequence (DNA): TGCGCCAGCATGGCGGATTCCACCTCCTACGAGCAGTACTTC. This encodes CASMADSTSYEQYF.

This clone has just one count. The chain employs TRBV9 and TRBJ2-1; weak D call: TRBD1 (5 bases). This CDR3 region has 16 residues. Germline lookup yields CDR1 SGDLS and CDR2 YYNGEE. Deletions cut 0 bases from V and 4 bases from J, with 14 bases between. The CDR3 here is CASSVDRGSHYNEQFF. The CDR3 DNA is TGTGCCAGCAGCGTAGATAGGGGCAGTCATTACAATGAGCAGTTCTTC.

The rearrangement joins TRBV9 to TRBJ1-2; 7 bases are shared with TRBD1. Germline V gene sequence: CDR1 SGDLS, CDR2 YYNGEE. There are 14 residues in the CDR3. Trimming at V came to 2 bases and at J to 4 bases, leaving 5 bases not matched to a gene. This CDR3 reads CASSVESGGYGYTF. DNA for the CDR3: TGTGCCAGCAGCGTCGAGTCAGGGGGCTATGGCTACACCTTC.

The J gene is TRBJ1-2, the V gene TRBV5-4; TRBD1 matches at 8 bases. J was trimmed by 4 bases and V by 3 bases; bases with no gene match: 5. Germline V gene sequence: CDR1 SGHNT, CDR2 YYREEE (reference sequence). The CDR3 covers 14 residues. The CDR3 sequence is CASSSTTGGYGYTF. The CDR3 nucleotides read TGTGCCAGCAGCTCGACAACAGGGGGCTATGGCTACACCTTC. Combining the CDR3 with reference TRBV5-4 and TRBJ1-2 gives the whole variable domain ETGVTQSPTHLIKTRGQQVTLRCSSQSGHNTVSWYQQALGQGPQFIFQYYREEENGRGNFPPRFSGLQFPNYSSELNVNALELDDSALYLCASSSTTGGYGYTFGSGTRLTVV.

The chain carries TRBV7-2 and TRBJ2-7; D possibly corresponds to TRBD2 (7 bases). The germline V gene encodes CDR1 SGHTA and CDR2 FQGNSA. V lost 5 bases and J 6 bases, leaving 20 bases between the germline ends. The CDR3 is made up of 15 amino acids. The DNA of the CDR3 is TGTGCCAGCAGCCCCGCGGGGAGGGGGAGGGGCGAGCAGTACTTC. Amino acid sequence: CASSPAGRGRGEQYF.

To note about this clone: Germline is not matched at one junction end, which may reflect a read error. The V call is TRBV7-2, the J call TRBJ2-7, with TRBD1 matching over 8 bases. Germline loops: CDR1 SGHTA, CDR2 FQGNSA. This CDR3 is built from 13 residues. This chain's CDR3 is CASSLPGQVGLTF. CDR3 sequence (DNA): TGTGCCAGCAGCTTACCGGGACAGGTCGGCCTAACCTTC.

In DNA, the CDR3 is TGTGCCAGCAGTCCTGCCGGGACAGGCTCTCATGGCTACACCTTC. As protein: CASSPAGTGSHGYTF. The chain couples TRBV5-4 to TRBJ1-2; 8 bases map to TRBD1. Looked up from germline, CDR1 is SGHNT and CDR2 is YYREEE (reference sequence). The CDR3 totals 15 residues. J was trimmed by 6 bases and V by 5 bases; bases with no gene match: 12.

J is TRBJ1-1 and V is TRBV28; the D is unclear. V lost 7 bases and J lost 6, with 12 bases in between. Germline CDR1 and CDR2: MDHEN and SYDVKM. CDR3 length equals 12 residues. In nucleotides, the CDR3 is TGTGCCAGCACTCGACGTAGCCCTGAAGCTTTCTTT. Encoded protein: CASTRRSPEAFF.

The chain is built from TRBV5-1 and TRBJ1-1; D not certain. Germline CDR1 and CDR2: SGHRS and YFSETQ. This CDR3 is built from 17 residues. V was clipped by 6 bases and J by 1 base, with 22 bases between them. The CDR3 nucleotides are TGCGCCAGCACCCCCGGTCCCGGATCGCGGCCGAACACTGAAGCTTTCTTT. Translation: CASTPGPGSRPNTEAFF.

The chain recombines TRBV28 with TRBJ2-2; D remains unclear. CDR3 length: 18 residues. V lost 6 bases to trimming and J lost 0 bases, with 20 bases between them. Germline loops: CDR1 MDHEN, CDR2 SYDVKM. CDR3 bases: TGTGCCAGCAGCGACCCGCGGAACCAGAAAACGAACACCGGGGAGCTGTTTTTT. Protein: CASSDPRNQKTNTGELFF.